A single sample gave rise to the 11 T cell receptor beta chains below, sequenced in a study of control samples from healthy donors and cancer patients. TCRdb's table, derived via immunoSEQ multiplex PCR, lists solely in-frame clones and lacks some. In the table there are under 150,000 clones, roughly 90% of which are singletons. The material sequenced was blood. These receptors were collected from a man between 25 and 39 years old in good health.

This rearrangement joins TRBV14 to TRBJ1-3; D not resolved. Between the trimmed V and J ends, which lost 0 bases and 4 bases, there was a span of 10 bases. The germline gives CDR1 SGHDN, CDR2 FVKESK. The CDR3 covers 15 residues. CDR3 protein: CASSQEEAGGNTIYF. The CDR3 bases are TGTGCCAGCAGCCAAGAAGAGGCAGGCGGAAACACCATATATTTT. Variable domain in full (rest from reference TRBV14 and TRBJ1-3): EAGVTQFPSHSVIEKGQTVTLRCDPISGHDNLYWYRRVMGKEIKFLLHFVKESKQDESGMPNNRFLAERTGGTYSTLKVQPAELEDSGVYFCASSQEEAGGNTIYFGEGSWLTVV.

The J gene is TRBJ2-7, the V gene TRBV19; TRBD2 aligns across 9 bases. The germline V gene has CDR1 LNHDA and CDR2 SQIVND (reference sequence). Trimming at V came to 3 bases and at J to 2 bases, leaving 5 bases not matched to a gene. CDR3 length: 15 amino acids. The CDR3 region has the DNA TGTGCCAGTAGTATTTCGACTAGCGGTACCTACGAGCAGTACTTC. Its protein is CASSISTSGTYEQYF.

This sequence joins TRBV19 and TRBJ2-1; no firm D call. The CDR3 sequence is 13 residues long. The V and J ends lost 7 bases and 0 bases respectively, with 7 bases between them. Germline V lookup: CDR1 LNHDA, CDR2 SQIVND (reference sequence). The CDR3 loop reads CASTLSSYNEQFF. The CDR3 DNA reads TGTGCCAGTACTCTCAGCTCCTACAATGAGCAGTTCTTC.

This chain links TRBV11-3 with TRBJ2-5, with a possible D match to TRBD2 (7 bases). There are 15 residues in the CDR3. The ends were cut back, 1 base at V and 4 bases at J, with 13 bases in the middle. In germline, CDR1 is SGHNT, CDR2 YENEEA. Here the CDR3 reads CASSLGVAGAETQYF. CDR3 DNA: TGTGCCAGCAGCTTAGGGGTTGCGGGGGCAGAGACCCAGTACTTC.

The gene calls are TRBV5-1 and TRBJ2-5; no definite D call. Deletions cut 4 bases from V and 1 base from J, with 11 bases between. This CDR3 spans 14 amino acids. The V gene's germline CDR1 is SGHRS and CDR2 YFSETQ. The CDR3 here is CASSETWAQETQYF. In DNA form, the CDR3 reads TGCGCCAGCAGCGAAACGTGGGCCCAAGAGACCCAGTACTTC. Full variable domain (remainder filled in from reference TRBV5-1 and TRBJ2-5): KAGVTQTPRYLIKTRGQQVTLSCSPISGHRSVSWYQQTPGQGLQFLFEYFSETQRNKGNFPGRFSGRQFSNSRSEMNVSTLELGDSALYLCASSETWAQETQYFGPGTRLLVL.

The rearrangement uses TRBV3-1 (or the pseudogene TRBV3-2) and TRBJ1-5; TRBD1 matches 8 bases. The ends lost 2 bases at V and 0 bases at J; junction bases unmatched: 15. Germline loops: CDR1 LGHDT, CDR2 YNNKEL (reference sequence). CDR3 length equals 20 residues. CDR3 loop: CASSQRSLSRGLNSNQPQHF. The CDR3 DNA sequence: TGTGCCAGCAGCCAAAGAAGCTTGTCCAGGGGGCTCAATAGCAATCAGCCCCAGCATTTT.

This chain uses TRBV7-8 with TRBJ1-2; TRBD1 aligns across 7 bases. The germline V gene encodes CDR1 SGHVS and CDR2 FQNEAQ. The CDR3 has 15 amino acids. Trimming removed 2 bases from V and 1 base from J; junction bases left unmatched: 4. This chain's CDR3 is CASSLFQGGNYGYTF. CDR3 DNA: TGTGCCAGCAGCTTATTCCAGGGGGGTAACTATGGCTACACCTTC.

The chain joins TRBV3-1 (or the pseudogene TRBV3-2) to TRBJ2-7; no clear D. This CDR3 spans 14 amino acids. Germline lookup yields CDR1 LGHDT and CDR2 YNNKEL (reference sequence). Trimming left V 0 bases short and J 4 bases short, with 10 bases between. The CDR3 nucleotides are TGTGCCAGCAGCCAAGATGATCTTGGATACGAGCAGTACTTC. Translating gives CASSQDDLGYEQYF.

The chain carries TRBV27 and TRBJ2-7; 7 bases are shared with TRBD2. The CDR3 length is 14 residues. Germline CDR1 and CDR2: MNHEY and SMNVEV (reference sequence). Unmatched junction bases numbered 4, after V lost 5 bases and J lost 0 bases. As DNA, the CDR3 is TGTGCCAGCAGTGCCCGGGACTACTCCTACGAGCAGTACTTC. This translates into CASSARDYSYEQYF.

V usage is TRBV29-1 and J usage is TRBJ1-1; TRBD1 aligns across 7 bases. After removal of 6 bases from V and 3 bases from J, the junction contained 10 bases not matched to a gene. Germline V gives CDR1 SQVTM, CDR2 ANQGSEA. This CDR3 is 14 amino acids long. The CDR3 DNA reads as TGCAGCGTGGGAGAACAGGGGCAGTACACTGAAGCTTTCTTT. Protein product: CSVGEQGQYTEAFF.

This rearrangement joins TRBV20-1 to TRBJ2-7; unclear D gene. V lost 3 bases, J lost 4 bases, and 7 bases lay in between. There are 11 residues in the CDR3. Per the germline V gene, CDR1 is DFQATT and CDR2 is SNEGSKA (reference sequence). This CDR3 reads CSASGNYEQYF. The DNA for the CDR3 is TGCAGTGCTAGTGGGAATTACGAGCAGTACTTC.